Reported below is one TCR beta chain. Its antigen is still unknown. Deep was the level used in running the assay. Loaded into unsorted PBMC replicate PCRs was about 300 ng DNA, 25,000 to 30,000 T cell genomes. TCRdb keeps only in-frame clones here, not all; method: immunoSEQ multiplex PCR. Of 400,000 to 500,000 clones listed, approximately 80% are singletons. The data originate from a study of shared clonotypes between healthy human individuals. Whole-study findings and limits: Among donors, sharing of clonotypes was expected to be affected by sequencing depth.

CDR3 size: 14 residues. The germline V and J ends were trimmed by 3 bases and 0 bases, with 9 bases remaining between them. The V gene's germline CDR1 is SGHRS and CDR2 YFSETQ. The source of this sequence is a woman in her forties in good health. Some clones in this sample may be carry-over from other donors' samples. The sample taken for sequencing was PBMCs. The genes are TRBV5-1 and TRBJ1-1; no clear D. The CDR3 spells CASSSPELNTEAFF. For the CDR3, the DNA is TGCGCCAGCAGCTCGCCCGAGTTGAACACTGAAGCTTTCTTT.